This T cell receptor (beta chain) stems from a study of monozygotic twins with inflammatory bowel disease. This CDR3 has 13 amino acids. Germline CDR1 reads SGHRS; CDR2 reads YFSETQ. One entry per CDR3 protein, without DNA, is what TCRdb gives after re-calling the 5' RACE reads. The sample's table shows some 83,000 distinct CDR3 sequences. The receptor was derived from a human donor with ulcerative colitis or Crohn's disease, or a healthy co-twin of an affected twin (not recorded which). The sample comprised blood. The chain recombines TRBV5-1 with TRBJ1-2. The CDR3: CASSVDSNYGYTF.